The clone carrying this TCR beta chain was recorded at least ten times. Its antigen is currently unknown. These data originate in a study of Graves' ophthalmopathy and Graves' hyperthyroidism. Study-wide results and limits: The model flagged ophthalmopathy progression at roughly 64% sensitivity and nearly 75% specificity.

RNA transcripts were the template, and TCR beta CDR3 regions were amplified from them. In the first round, RT-PCR was carried out with HTBI primers, and a multiplex PCR formed the second round. Each CDR3 protein is one row after TCRdb ran MiXCR on the multiplex PCR reads. The sample contains more than 550,000 distinct CDR3 sequences, about 41% of which appear only once. The CDR3 consists of 15 residues. V gave up 0 bases and J gave up 7 bases, with 13 bases separating them. Germline CDR1 LNHNV, CDR2 YYDKDF (reference sequence). None of the included patients had other autoimmune diseases, uncontrolled infections, pregnancy or lactation, as these led to exclusion. Orbital computed tomography, thyroid ultrasound, TRAb, serum thyroxine and clinical symptoms formed the basis of diagnosis. A volume of around 9.5 ml of fresh peripheral blood supplied the PBMCs.

The sequenced sample consisted of peripheral blood. This clonotype originated in an adult man with Graves' ophthalmopathy. The genes are TRBV15 and TRBJ1-3, with D uncertain. CDR3 residues: CATSRDLGGSNTIYF. CDR3 in DNA: TGTGCCACCAGCAGAGATTTGGGCGGCTCCAACACCATATATTTT.